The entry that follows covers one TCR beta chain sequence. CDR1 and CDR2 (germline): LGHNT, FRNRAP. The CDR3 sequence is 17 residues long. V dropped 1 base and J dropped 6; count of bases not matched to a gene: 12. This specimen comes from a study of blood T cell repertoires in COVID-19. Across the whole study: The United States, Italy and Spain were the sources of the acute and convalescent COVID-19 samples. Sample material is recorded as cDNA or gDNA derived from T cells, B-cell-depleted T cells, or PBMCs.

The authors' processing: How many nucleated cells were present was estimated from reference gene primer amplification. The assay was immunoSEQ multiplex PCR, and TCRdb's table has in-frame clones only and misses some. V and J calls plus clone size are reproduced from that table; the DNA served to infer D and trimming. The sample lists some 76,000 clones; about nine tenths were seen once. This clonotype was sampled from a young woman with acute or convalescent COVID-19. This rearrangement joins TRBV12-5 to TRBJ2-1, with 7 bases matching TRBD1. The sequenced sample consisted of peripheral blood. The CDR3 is CASGLAGQVGPSNEQFF. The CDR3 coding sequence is TGTGCTAGTGGTTTGGCCGGACAGGTCGGTCCCAGCAATGAGCAGTTCTTC.